This T cell receptor beta chain was sequenced during a study of PD-1 blockade in mismatch repair-deficient tumors. Using immunoSEQ multiplex PCR, the repertoire was profiled, and TCRdb retains in-frame clones only, with some absent. The data hold 100,000 or so clones, with 82% observed a single time. For this clone: Its antigen is unidentified.

All patients were mismatch repair deficient, assessed by either PCR or immunohistochemistry. Study-level findings and limits: Rapid post-treatment expansion, then contraction, generally preceding radiologic response, marked tumor-resident clones.

Germline CDR1 is MNHEY and CDR2 is SMNVEV (reference sequence). Trimming at V came to 4 bases and at J to 2 bases, leaving 10 bases not matched to a gene. The CDR3 is 17 residues long. The chain recombines TRBV27 with TRBJ2-1, with TRBD1 matching over 8 bases. This receptor was identified in an adult with mismatch repair-deficient cancer. Sequences were derived from peripheral blood, sampled roughly eight months after starting pembrolizumab. The CDR3 loop is CASSSRQGRTTYNEQFF. The CDR3 DNA follows: TGTGCCAGCAGTTCAAGACAGGGGCGGACCACCTACAATGAGCAGTTCTTC.